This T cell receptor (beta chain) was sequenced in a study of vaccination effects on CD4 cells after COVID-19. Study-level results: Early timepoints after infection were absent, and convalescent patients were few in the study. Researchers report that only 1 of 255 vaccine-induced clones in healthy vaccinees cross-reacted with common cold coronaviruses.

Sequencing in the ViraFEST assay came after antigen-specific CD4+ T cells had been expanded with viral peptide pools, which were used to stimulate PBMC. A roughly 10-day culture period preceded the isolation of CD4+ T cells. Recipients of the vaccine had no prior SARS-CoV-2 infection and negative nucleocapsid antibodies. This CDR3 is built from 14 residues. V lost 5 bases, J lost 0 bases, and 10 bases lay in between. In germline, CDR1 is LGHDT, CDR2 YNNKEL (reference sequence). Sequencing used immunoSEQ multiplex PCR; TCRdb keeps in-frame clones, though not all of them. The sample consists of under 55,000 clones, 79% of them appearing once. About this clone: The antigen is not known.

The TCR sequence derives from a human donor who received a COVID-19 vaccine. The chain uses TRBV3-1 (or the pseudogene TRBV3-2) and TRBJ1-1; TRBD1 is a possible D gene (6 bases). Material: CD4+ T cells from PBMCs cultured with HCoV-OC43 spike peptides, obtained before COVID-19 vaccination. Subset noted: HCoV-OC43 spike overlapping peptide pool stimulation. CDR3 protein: CASSEDSLNTEAFF. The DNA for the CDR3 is TGTGCCAGCAGCGAGGACAGCCTGAACACTGAAGCTTTCTTT.